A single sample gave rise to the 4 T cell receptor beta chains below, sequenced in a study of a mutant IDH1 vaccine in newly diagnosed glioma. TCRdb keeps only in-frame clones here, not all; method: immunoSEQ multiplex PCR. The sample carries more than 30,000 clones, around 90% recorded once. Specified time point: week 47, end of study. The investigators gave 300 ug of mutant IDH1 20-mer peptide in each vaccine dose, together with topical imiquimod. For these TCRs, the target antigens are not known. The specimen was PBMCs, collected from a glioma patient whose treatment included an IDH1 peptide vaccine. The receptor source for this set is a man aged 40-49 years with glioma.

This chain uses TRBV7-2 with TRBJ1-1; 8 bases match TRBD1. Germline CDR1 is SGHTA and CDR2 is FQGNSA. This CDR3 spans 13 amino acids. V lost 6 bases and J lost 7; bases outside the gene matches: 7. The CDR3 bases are TGTGCCAGCAGTCGATACGGGACAGGTGAAGCTTTCTTT. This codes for CASSRYGTGEAFF.

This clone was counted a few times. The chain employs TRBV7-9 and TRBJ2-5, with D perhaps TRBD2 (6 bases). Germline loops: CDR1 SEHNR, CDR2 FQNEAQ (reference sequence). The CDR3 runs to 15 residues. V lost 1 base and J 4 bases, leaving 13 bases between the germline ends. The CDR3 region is CASSLVSGGIETQYF. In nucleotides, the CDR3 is TGTGCCAGCAGCTTAGTTTCTGGCGGGATAGAGACCCAGTACTTC.

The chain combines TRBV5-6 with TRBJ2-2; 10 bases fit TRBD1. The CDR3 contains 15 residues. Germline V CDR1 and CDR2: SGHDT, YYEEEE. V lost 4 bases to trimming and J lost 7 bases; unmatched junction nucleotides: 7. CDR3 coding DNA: TGTGCCAGCAGCGGGGACAGGGGAATTGGCGGGGAGCTGTTTTTT. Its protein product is CASSGDRGIGGELFF. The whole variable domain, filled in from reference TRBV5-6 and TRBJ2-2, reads DAGVTQSPTHLIKTRGQQVTLRCSPKSGHDTVSWYQQALGQGPQFIFQYYEEEERQRGNFPDRFSGHQFPNYSSELNVNALLLGDSALYLCASSGDRGIGGELFFGEGSRLTVL.

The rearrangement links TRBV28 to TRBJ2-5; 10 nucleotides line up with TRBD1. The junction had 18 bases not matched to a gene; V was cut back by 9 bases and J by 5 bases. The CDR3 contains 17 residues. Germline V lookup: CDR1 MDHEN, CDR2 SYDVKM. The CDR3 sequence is CARGDRGGAGAGETQYF. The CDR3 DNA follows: TGTGCCAGAGGGGACAGGGGTGGAGCGGGGGCAGGGGAGACCCAGTACTTC.